The present TCR beta chain was sequenced within a study of T cell clonality in common variable immunodeficiency. The repertoire was sequenced with immunoSEQ multiplex PCR; TCRdb's copy has only in-frame clones and lacks some. The data list roughly 58,000 clones, none observed once; about 5.7% falls to the top ten. Trimming pared 6 bases from V and 5 bases from J, leaving 14 bases between. The CDR3 runs to 14 residues. From germline, CDR1 is SGHRS and CDR2 YFSETQ. Overall study findings and caveats: In common variable immunodeficiency, TCR beta chains reportedly carried fewer deletions and N-nucleotide insertions. CVID subjects shared fewer TCRbeta clones than healthy controls did. CVID subjects showed higher TCRbeta clonality than healthy controls. T cell subpopulation sequencing would be needed to explain CVID clonality.

There are many counts of this clone. The antigen is unknown. The read stops 3 residues short of the end of the CDR3; the missing end is completed from the germline J gene. The origin of this receptor is a person aged 18 to 70 in good health. The sequenced material came from peripheral blood mononuclear cells. This chain joins TRBV5-1 and TRBJ1-4; tentatively, D is TRBD1 (6 bases). The CDR3 loop is CASTRGGENEKLFF. Incomplete CDR3 DNA: TGCGCCAGCACCCGAGGGGGGGAAAATGAAAAA.